This entry features one T cell receptor beta chain sequence. This clonotype has more than one count but fewer than ten. No cognate antigen has been identified for it. It has no much larger one-base neighbor in the sample; base qualities were not kept. This sample was included in a study of T cell repertoires in cytomegalovirus infection (dated by TCRdb to the late 2010s). Regarding the research as a whole: Donor HLA type was relevant to the analysis, because carriage of CMV infection together with the matching HLA type was indicated by public TCR beta signatures.

What the work shows at the level of the full study, not this receptor alone: The ex vivo response was dominated by HLA-C-restricted CMV-specific TCR beta clonotypes, which also provided the single most frequent clonotype in two of eight donors. Carriers of CMV infection plus the relevant HLA type were discriminated by the cumulative frequency of public TCR beta family members in the study cohort and in an independent roughly 350-donor cohort.

Sequencing instrument: Illumina HiSeq 1500. TCRdb itself trimmed the public reads at Q25 with fastp, ran MiXCR and retained productive beta chains. Rows are combined by CDR3 protein, so each entry shows the most common genes and DNA. This sample is represented by 160,000 or so distinct CDR3 sequences; over 15% of them were singletons. The ten most abundant clones make up around 19% of the sample. V is clipped by 9 bases and J by 0 bases, and the sequence between their germline boundaries is 8 bases long. The CDR3 covers 12 residues, taking in both the cysteine and the phenylalanine. The retained sequence is limited to the CDR3, 36 bases, with the frame set at the first base. The germline V gene sets CDR1 to SGHTA and CDR2 to FQGNSA.

Recombination connected TRBV7-2 to TRBJ1-1; no D gene can be assigned with confidence. This clonotype was obtained from a human donor in good health (CMV status not recorded). Some clones in this sample may be carry-over from other donors' samples. Sequenced sample: CD8+ T cells from PBMCs. This receptor carries the CDR3 CARPTMNTEAFF. The nucleotide sequence reads TGTGCCAGACCGACCATGAACACTGAAGCTTTCTTT.